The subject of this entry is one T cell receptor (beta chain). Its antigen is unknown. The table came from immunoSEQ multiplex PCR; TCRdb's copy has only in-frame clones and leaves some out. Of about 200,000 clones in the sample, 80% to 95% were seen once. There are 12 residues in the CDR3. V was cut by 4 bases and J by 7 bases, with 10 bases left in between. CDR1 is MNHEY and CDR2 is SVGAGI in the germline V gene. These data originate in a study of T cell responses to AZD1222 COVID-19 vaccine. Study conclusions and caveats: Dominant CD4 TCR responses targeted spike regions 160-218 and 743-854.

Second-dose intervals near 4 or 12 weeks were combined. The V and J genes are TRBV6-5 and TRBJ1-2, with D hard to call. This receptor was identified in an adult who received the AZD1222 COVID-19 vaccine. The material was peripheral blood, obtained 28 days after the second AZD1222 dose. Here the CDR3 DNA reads TGTGCCAGCAGTTCCCTGAATTCTGGCTACACCTTC. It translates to CASSSLNSGYTF.